A selection of T cell receptor beta chains follows, all from one sample in a study of quantifying T cell responses using KT2 cells. TCRdb fed the UMI-ligation and nested PCR reads into MiXCR, producing one record per CDR3 protein. The sample has tens of thousands of distinct CDR3 sequences, roughly 10% seen once. Sequencing was carried out using PBMCs spiked with cells of the T cell clone KT2. The receptors stem from a human donor. Both conserved end residues are part of each CDR3. Each record gives: V gene, CDR3 protein.

v_call: TRBV6-1
cdr3_aa: CASRGRGGETQYF

v_call: TRBV2
cdr3_aa: CASSPRTGSTDTQYF

v_call: TRBV2
cdr3_aa: CAVSLPQGINQPQHF

v_call: TRBV9
cdr3_aa: CASSPPSGDEQFF

v_call: TRBV10-3
cdr3_aa: CAIRSSSGGNEQFF

v_call: TRBV2
cdr3_aa: CASSTGQGEQPQHF

v_call: TRBV20-1
cdr3_aa: CSARGTGVSPLHF

v_call: TRBV11-3
cdr3_aa: CASSHEWREQYF

v_call: TRBV7-2
cdr3_aa: CASSRGLSTDTQYF

v_call: TRBV2
cdr3_aa: CASSERPAGANVLTF

v_call: TRBV12-3/TRBV12-4
cdr3_aa: CASKPGGNTDTQYF

v_call: TRBV13
cdr3_aa: CASSLKGGGTGYTF

v_call: TRBV30
cdr3_aa: CAWSVLGGGDTGELFF

v_call: TRBV7-8
cdr3_aa: CASSLDGTGWAPQHF

v_call: TRBV20-1
cdr3_aa: CSAREAEYNEQFF

v_call: TRBV12-3/TRBV12-4
cdr3_aa: CASSFHDNEQFF

v_call: TRBV12-3/TRBV12-4
cdr3_aa: CASSHPDGNGELFF

v_call: TRBV11-3
cdr3_aa: CASSLPRVSNEQFF

v_call: TRBV20-1
cdr3_aa: CSASAFSDRAANTGELFF

v_call: TRBV10-2
cdr3_aa: CASRLAGSSYNEQFF

v_call: TRBV2
cdr3_aa: CASSFLGTGEINYGYTF

v_call: TRBV6-1
cdr3_aa: CASSATGRAYTEAFF

v_call: TRBV11-2
cdr3_aa: CASSWGPEQFF

v_call: TRBV12-3/TRBV12-4
cdr3_aa: CASSFEAEQYF

v_call: TRBV5-6
cdr3_aa: CASSFSRYEQYF

v_call: TRBV4-1
cdr3_aa: CASSYKADRDEKLFF

v_call: TRBV28
cdr3_aa: CASSSTGTGAWEQYF

v_call: TRBV10-2
cdr3_aa: CASSESRRGAGELFF

v_call: TRBV2
cdr3_aa: CASSDRLILYGYTF

v_call: TRBV5-1
cdr3_aa: CASSLQVGAGSVTEAFF

v_call: TRBV20-1
cdr3_aa: CSAKLGGAGELFF

v_call: TRBV29-1
cdr3_aa: CSVEIRGTRGEQYF

v_call: TRBV6-5
cdr3_aa: CASSDSGQASYEQYF

v_call: TRBV21-1
cdr3_aa: CASSKKGGRGSYEQYF

v_call: TRBV9
cdr3_aa: CASSVGVRAGELFF

v_call: TRBV12-3/TRBV12-4
cdr3_aa: CASSLTRQADNYGYTF

v_call: TRBV4-3
cdr3_aa: CASSQENRGLIYGYTF

v_call: TRBV19
cdr3_aa: CASRPLNTDTQYF

v_call: TRBV27
cdr3_aa: CASSFSVGYGYTF

v_call: TRBV21-1
cdr3_aa: CASSIPTPGQKLYQETQYF

v_call: TRBV7-3
cdr3_aa: CASSPVHSGANVLTF

v_call: TRBV24-1
cdr3_aa: CATAQGQGFNNEQFF

v_call: TRBV5-6
cdr3_aa: CASSLYGTEMNTEAFF

v_call: TRBV11-2
cdr3_aa: CASSVDGYQETQYF

v_call: TRBV20-1
cdr3_aa: CSARDLRGGRNQPQHF

v_call: TRBV3-1
cdr3_aa: CASSQDSRVNEQFF

v_call: TRBV27
cdr3_aa: CASSTNRDYEQYF

v_call: TRBV6-4
cdr3_aa: CASSDSPGSGGTDTQYF

v_call: TRBV6-2/TRBV6-3
cdr3_aa: CASARTAPEKLFF

v_call: TRBV29-1
cdr3_aa: CSVEDLSSGRSSGELFF

v_call: TRBV20-1
cdr3_aa: CSATRTVQETQYF